The rows below give T cell receptor beta chains drawn from one sample of a study of T-cell reconstitution after alpha-beta-depleted transplantation in children. Each CDR3 protein gets one entry after TCRdb re-called the PCR reads with MiXCR. The sample holds some 500,000 distinct CDR3 sequences, over 25% seen once. The material was PBMCs from the stem cell graft donor, obtained from the stem cell graft. The receptors stem from a human donor who donated a stem cell graft to a child with aplastic anemia. Both conserved end residues are part of each CDR3. The D gene is left open where the match is weak. For some rows the clone size is stated as once, few or many, or as a class when expanded; others skip it.

v_call: TRBV18; j_call: TRBJ2-7; d_call: TRBD2; clone_size: -; cdr3_nt: TGTGCCAGCTCAGGGACTAGCGGAGCCGTCTACGAGCAGTACTTC; cdr3_aa: CASSGTSGAVYEQYF
v_call: TRBV5-1; j_call: TRBJ1-4; d_call: -; clone_size: -; cdr3_nt: TGCGCCAGCAGCTTGCCGGCAACTAATGAAAAACTGTTTTTT; cdr3_aa: CASSLPATNEKLFF
v_call: TRBV12-3/TRBV12-4; j_call: TRBJ2-1; d_call: TRBD2; clone_size: -; cdr3_nt: TGTGCCAGCAGCCCTTGGTTTAGCGGGAGGTATGAGCAGTTCTTC; cdr3_aa: CASSPWFSGRYEQFF
v_call: TRBV7-2; j_call: TRBJ2-7; d_call: TRBD2; clone_size: few; cdr3_nt: TGTGCCAGCAGCTCATATGCGGGAGTGACCGAGCAGTACTTC; cdr3_aa: CASSSYAGVTEQYF
v_call: TRBV20-1; j_call: TRBJ2-7; d_call: TRBD2; clone_size: few; cdr3_nt: TGCAGTGCTAGTCATATCCGGGGCGATAGCGGGATCTACGAGCAGTACTTC; cdr3_aa: CSASHIRGDSGIYEQYF
v_call: TRBV10-3; j_call: TRBJ2-7; d_call: TRBD1; clone_size: -; cdr3_nt: TGTGCCATCAGTGATTCCGGGACAGGCTACTACGAGCAGTACTTC; cdr3_aa: CAISDSGTGYYEQYF
v_call: TRBV20-1; j_call: TRBJ1-4; d_call: -; clone_size: -; cdr3_nt: TGCAGTGCTACTAACGGTGCAACTAATGAAAAACTGTTTTTT; cdr3_aa: CSATNGATNEKLFF
v_call: TRBV4-3; j_call: TRBJ2-1; d_call: TRBD2; clone_size: few; cdr3_nt: TGCGCCAGCAGCCAAGTAATCCTAGCGGGAGCGAGGAATGAGCAGTTCTTC; cdr3_aa: CASSQVILAGARNEQFF
v_call: TRBV14; j_call: TRBJ2-5; d_call: -; clone_size: few; cdr3_nt: TGTGCCAGCAGCCAAGATTTATTTCGAGAGACCCAGTACTTC; cdr3_aa: CASSQDLFRETQYF
v_call: TRBV2; j_call: TRBJ2-5; d_call: TRBD1; clone_size: -; cdr3_nt: TGTGCCAGCAGTGTGGGGACAGGTCAAGAGACCCAGTACTTC; cdr3_aa: CASSVGTGQETQYF
v_call: TRBV12-3/TRBV12-4; j_call: TRBJ1-1; d_call: TRBD1; clone_size: -; cdr3_nt: TGTGCCAGCAGGTCCGGGACAGGGGGCGCGGGCACTGAAGCTTTCTTT; cdr3_aa: CASRSGTGGAGTEAFF
v_call: TRBV3-1; j_call: TRBJ2-1; d_call: TRBD2; clone_size: few; cdr3_nt: TGTGCCAGCAGCCCCTCTAGCGGGAGGTTCGATGAGCAGTTCTTC; cdr3_aa: CASSPSSGRFDEQFF
v_call: TRBV28; j_call: TRBJ2-7; d_call: -; clone_size: -; cdr3_nt: TGTGCCAGCCGGGAGGGACAGGGTGGAAGGGGCGAGCAGTACTTC; cdr3_aa: CASREGQGGRGEQYF
v_call: TRBV20-1; j_call: TRBJ2-3; d_call: TRBD1; clone_size: many; cdr3_nt: TGCAGTGCCGGACAGGCGACTGGGGGAGATACGCAGTATTTT; cdr3_aa: CSAGQATGGDTQYF
v_call: TRBV6-1; j_call: TRBJ2-7; d_call: TRBD2; clone_size: -; cdr3_nt: TGTGCCAGCAGTACCCAGACTAGCGGGAGCTACGAGCAGTACTTC; cdr3_aa: CASSTQTSGSYEQYF
v_call: TRBV27; j_call: TRBJ2-7; d_call: TRBD2; clone_size: -; cdr3_nt: TGTGCCAGCAGTTTATCCTCGGGACTAGCGGTCTACGAGCAGTACTTC; cdr3_aa: CASSLSSGLAVYEQYF
v_call: TRBV19; j_call: TRBJ2-5; d_call: -; clone_size: -; cdr3_nt: TGTGCCAGTAGCGAACTTAGGACAAGGCAGACCCAGTACTTC; cdr3_aa: CASSELRTRQTQYF
v_call: TRBV27; j_call: TRBJ1-5; d_call: -; clone_size: -; cdr3_nt: TGTGCCAGCAGTTTATCGGCTGAGTTGATCCAGCATTTT; cdr3_aa: CASSLSAELIQHF
v_call: TRBV6-1; j_call: TRBJ1-2; d_call: -; clone_size: -; cdr3_nt: TGTGCCAGCAGTATAGACAAACGGGATGGCTACACCTTC; cdr3_aa: CASSIDKRDGYTF
v_call: TRBV12-3/TRBV12-4; j_call: TRBJ2-1; d_call: TRBD2; clone_size: -; cdr3_nt: TGTGCCAGCAGTTTAGCTACGGGACTAGCTATCAATGAGCAGTTCTTC; cdr3_aa: CASSLATGLAINEQFF
v_call: TRBV19; j_call: TRBJ1-4; d_call: -; clone_size: -; cdr3_nt: TGTGCCAGTTCTCGAATGGGGGGATCAAATGAAAAACTGTTTTTT; cdr3_aa: CASSRMGGSNEKLFF
v_call: TRBV4-1; j_call: TRBJ2-4; d_call: TRBD2; clone_size: -; cdr3_nt: TGCGCCAGCTCCCCGGGACTAGCGGGAGGGCAGGCCATTCAGTACTTC; cdr3_aa: CASSPGLAGGQAIQYF
v_call: TRBV20-1; j_call: TRBJ2-4; d_call: -; clone_size: few; cdr3_nt: TGCAGTGCTGGCCGGGGGCTAGCCAAAAACATTCAGTACTTC; cdr3_aa: CSAGRGLAKNIQYF
v_call: TRBV19; j_call: TRBJ2-2; d_call: -; clone_size: -; cdr3_nt: TGTGCCAGTAGTGGGACTGGGATTGGCCTCTTAAACACCGGGGAGCTGTTTTTT; cdr3_aa: CASSGTGIGLLNTGELFF
v_call: TRBV12-3/TRBV12-4; j_call: TRBJ2-5; d_call: -; clone_size: -; cdr3_nt: TGTGCCAGCAGTTCGTCGGAGACCCAGTACTTC; cdr3_aa: CASSSSETQYF
v_call: TRBV7-2; j_call: TRBJ2-5; d_call: TRBD2; clone_size: few; cdr3_nt: TGTGCCAGCAGCCAAAACGCGGGAGGAGAGACCCAGTACTTC; cdr3_aa: CASSQNAGGETQYF
v_call: TRBV6-5; j_call: TRBJ1-2; d_call: TRBD1; clone_size: few; cdr3_nt: TGTGCCAGCAGTTACGGAGGACAGGGGGCGGGTGGCTACACCTTC; cdr3_aa: CASSYGGQGAGGYTF
v_call: TRBV7-9; j_call: TRBJ2-3; d_call: -; clone_size: few; cdr3_nt: TGTGCCAGCAGCTCCCATGGGCAGGGGAATACGCAGTATTTT; cdr3_aa: CASSSHGQGNTQYF
v_call: TRBV12-3/TRBV12-4; j_call: TRBJ1-2; d_call: -; clone_size: -; cdr3_nt: TGTGCCAGCAGTTCGGGTGTTGGCTACACCTTC; cdr3_aa: CASSSGVGYTF
v_call: TRBV27; j_call: TRBJ2-7; d_call: TRBD1; clone_size: many; cdr3_nt: TGTGCCAGCAGGACAGGGCTACGCGAGCAGTACTTC; cdr3_aa: CASRTGLREQYF
v_call: TRBV12-3/TRBV12-4; j_call: TRBJ2-7; d_call: TRBD1; clone_size: -; cdr3_nt: TGTGCCAGCAGTCCCCCCCGGGACAGGGTCAGCTGGGAGCAGTACTTC; cdr3_aa: CASSPPRDRVSWEQYF
v_call: TRBV4-1; j_call: TRBJ2-2; d_call: -; clone_size: -; cdr3_nt: TGCGCCAGCAGCCAAGTCCCCGGACAGACGAACACCGGGGAGCTGTTTTTT; cdr3_aa: CASSQVPGQTNTGELFF
v_call: TRBV9; j_call: TRBJ2-1; d_call: -; clone_size: -; cdr3_nt: TGTGCCAGCACCTCCAGTCTACTAGCATCAAATGAGCAGTTCTTC; cdr3_aa: CASTSSLLASNEQFF
v_call: TRBV20-1; j_call: TRBJ1-5; d_call: -; clone_size: -; cdr3_nt: TGCAGTGCTAGGCCATATGGGCCAGGTCCAAGGGCCCAGCATTTT; cdr3_aa: CSARPYGPGPRAQHF
v_call: TRBV7-2; j_call: TRBJ1-2; d_call: -; clone_size: -; cdr3_nt: TGTGCCAGCAGCTTTGGGACTGTCGCTAAGGGCTACACCTTC; cdr3_aa: CASSFGTVAKGYTF